One sample yielded the 17 T cell receptor beta chains listed below, sequenced in a study of blood T cell repertoires in COVID-19 (dated by TCRdb to the early 2020s). Library creation used the immunoSEQ multiplex PCR assay. What TCRdb holds here is the immuneACCESS table cut down to in-frame rearrangements. Part of the clones is not present; checked against another copy, under half of the missing clones reflect an unresolved V gene, and the others are unexplained. The sample yields 150,000 or so clones; 79% were counted once. The ten biggest clones cover roughly 5.1% of the sample. The material sequenced was peripheral blood. The source of these receptors is a woman in her sixties or seventies with COVID-19, enrolled during active disease.

The table lists this clone with a count of one. The chain couples TRBV5-4 to TRBJ1-2; 7 nucleotides align to TRBD1. The V segment lost 4 bases and the J segment 3 bases; nucleotides outside the gene matches: 12. Germline V gene lookup returns CDR1 SGHNT and CDR2 YYREEE (reference sequence). The CDR3 spans 16 residues. CDR3 DNA sequence: TGTGCCAGCAGCCCCGGGGAGCGCAGGGGGGACTATGGCTACACCTTC. It specifies CASSPGERRGDYGYTF. The whole variable domain, remainder taken from reference TRBV5-4 and TRBJ1-2, is ETGVTQSPTHLIKTRGQQVTLRCSSQSGHNTVSWYQQALGQGPQFIFQYYREEENGRGNFPPRFSGLQFPNYSSELNVNALELDDSALYLCASSPGERRGDYGYTFGSGTRLTVV.

This chain links TRBV28 with TRBJ1-2; the D gene is possibly TRBD1 (5 bases). V was shortened by 5 bases and J by 2 bases, with 9 bases between the two germline ends. The germline V gene encodes CDR1 MDHEN and CDR2 SYDVKM. The CDR3 length is 13 residues. CDR3: CASSPGLNYGYTF. CDR3 DNA: TGTGCCAGCAGTCCGGGACTGAACTATGGCTACACCTTC.

The CDR3 DNA is TGCGCCAGCAGCTCCGGGACAGGGGTGGAAAAACTGTTTTTT. Translating it yields CASSSGTGVEKLFF. The chain is built from TRBV5-1 and TRBJ1-4; 10 nucleotides match TRBD1. The germline V gene encodes CDR1 SGHRS and CDR2 YFSETQ. CDR3 length: 14 amino acids. V trimming: 3 bases; J trimming: 8 bases; junction bases outside the gene matches: 4.

The chain has TRBV18 and TRBJ1-4, with TRBD1 matching 9 bases. The CDR3 runs to 14 residues. The V gene's germline CDR1 is KGHSH and CDR2 LQKENI. V was pared by 3 bases and J by 10 bases, with 6 bases of the junction left unmatched. The CDR3: CASSPGQGTRKLFF. In nucleotides, the CDR3 is TGTGCCAGCTCACCGGGACAGGGAACGCGAAAACTGTTTTTT. The whole variable domain, remainder taken from reference TRBV18 and TRBJ1-4, is NAGVMQNPRHLVRRRGQEARLRCSPMKGHSHVYWYRQLPEEGLKFMVYLQKENIIDESGMPKERFSAEFPKEGPSILRIQQVVRGDSAAYFCASSPGQGTRKLFFGSGTQLSVL.

V usage is TRBV27 and J usage is TRBJ2-2; 9 bases are shared with TRBD2. Germline V CDR1 and CDR2: MNHEY, SMNVEV (reference sequence). V shed 2 bases and J 5 bases; nucleotides not matched to a gene: 3. The CDR3 contains 15 residues. Here the CDR3 reads CASSLGSGGTGELFF. CDR3 DNA sequence: TGTGCCAGCAGTTTAGGGAGCGGGGGGACCGGGGAGCTGTTTTTT.

The rearrangement links TRBV9 to TRBJ1-2, with D maybe TRBD1 (6 bases). The V end lost 0 bases, the J end lost 0 bases, and 15 bases lay between the germline ends. This CDR3 region has 17 residues. CDR1 and CDR2 (germline): SGDLS, YYNGEE. Here the CDR3 reads CASSVELRTDPNYGYTF. The DNA for the CDR3 is TGTGCCAGCAGCGTAGAGCTCAGGACAGATCCTAACTATGGCTACACCTTC.

The chain links TRBV15 to TRBJ2-1; D uncertain. Deletions cut 1 base from V and 5 bases from J, with 12 bases between. The V gene's germline CDR1 is LNHNV and CDR2 YYDKDF (reference sequence). The CDR3 is 15 residues long. CDR3 DNA sequence: TGTGCCACCAGCAGAGTCCATCGGTTTAACAATGAGCAGTTCTTC. It is translated as CATSRVHRFNNEQFF.

The V gene is TRBV7-8, the J gene TRBJ2-3; 10 bases fit TRBD2. Germline lookup yields CDR1 SGHVS and CDR2 FQNEAQ. This CDR3 spans 15 amino acids. After removal of 6 bases from V and 6 bases from J, the junction contained 9 bases not matched to a gene. This CDR3 reads CASRRRSGGADTQYF. CDR3 DNA sequence: TGTGCCAGCAGAAGGAGAAGCGGGGGGGCCGATACGCAGTATTTT.

The chain links TRBV9 to TRBJ2-5; tentative D call: TRBD2 (6 bases). The CDR3 is 16 amino acids. Trimming shortened V by 0 bases and J by 1 base, and 13 bases separated the two germline ends. The germline V gene has CDR1 SGDLS and CDR2 YYNGEE. The CDR3 nucleotides read TGTGCCAGCAGCGTAGGCGGGTTAGCGGCCCAAGAGACCCAGTACTTC. This encodes CASSVGGLAAQETQYF.

The J gene is TRBJ2-5, the V gene TRBV5-6; tentative D call: TRBD1 (6 bases). Trimming took off 4 bases at V and 5 bases at J, with 18 bases between the two ends. Germline assignment: CDR1 SGHDT and CDR2 YYEEEE. The CDR3 spans 15 residues. This CDR3 is CASSALGQSLETQYF. In nucleotides, the CDR3 is TGTGCCAGCAGCGCCCTCGGACAGAGCCTTGAGACCCAGTACTTC.

This clone turned up a few times. The identical CDR3 is also encoded by other nucleotide sequences in the sample. The chain combines TRBV12-3 or TRBV12-4 with TRBJ2-2; D is uncertain. This CDR3 comprises 12 residues. V was clipped by 2 bases and J by 5 bases, with 3 bases between them. The CDR3 loop is CASSLLTGELFF. Written as DNA, the CDR3 is TGTGCCAGCAGTTTACTAACCGGGGAGCTGTTTTTT.

The chain has TRBV6-5 and TRBJ2-1; the D gene is possibly TRBD2 (6 bases). CDR1 MNHEY and CDR2 SVGAGI come from the germline V gene. CDR3 length: 15 residues. V was shortened by 8 bases and J by 4 bases, with 18 bases between the two germline ends. As DNA, the CDR3 is TGTGCCAGCTCCGCAAGAGAGAGCGGGTACAATGAGCAGTTCTTC. This codes for CASSARESGYNEQFF.

This clone was recorded only once. The chain has TRBV7-2 and TRBJ2-7; perhaps TRBD1 as D (6 bases). The CDR3 loop spans 16 amino acids. Between the trimmed V and J ends, which lost 3 bases and 0 bases, there was a span of 15 bases. In germline, CDR1 is SGHTA, CDR2 FQGNSA. The CDR3 loop reads CASSLVRDTSSYEQYF. The CDR3 region has the DNA TGTGCCAGCAGCTTGGTGAGGGACACGAGCTCCTACGAGCAGTACTTC. Complete variable domain (other parts from reference TRBV7-2 and TRBJ2-7): GAGVSQSPSNKVTEKGKDVELRCDPISGHTALYWYRQSLGQGLEFLIYFQGNSAPDKSGLPSDRFSAERTGGSVSTLTIQRTQQEDSAVYLCASSLVRDTSSYEQYFGPGTRLTVT.

The rearrangement uses TRBV6-5 and TRBJ2-7; unclear D gene. Trimming shortened V by 4 bases and J by 3 bases, and 13 bases separated the two germline ends. The V gene's germline CDR1 is MNHEY and CDR2 SVGAGI. The CDR3 is 14 amino acids. As DNA, the CDR3 is TGTGCCAGCAGTTCAACCTCGTCCGGCTACGAGCAGTACTTC. Translated: CASSSTSSGYEQYF.

This chain uses TRBV7-3 with TRBJ1-1; D might be TRBD1 (6 bases). The CDR3 extends over 17 amino acids. The V end was cut by 0 bases, the J end by 4 bases, with 18 bases between. Germline V gives CDR1 SGHTA, CDR2 FQGTGA. In DNA form, the CDR3 reads TGTGCCAGCAGCTTAACGGGGGCAGGTGGTCCGGGCACTGAAGCTTTCTTT. This encodes CASSLTGAGGPGTEAFF.

The CDR3 loop reads CASSASRSSYEQYF. CDR3 nucleotides: TGTGCCAGCAGCGCAAGCCGGAGCTCCTACGAGCAGTACTTC. V gene TRBV9 combines with J gene TRBJ2-7; D call uncertain. This CDR3 contains 14 residues. Germline CDR1 is SGDLS and CDR2 is YYNGEE. The germline V and J ends were trimmed by 3 bases and 0 bases, with 10 bases remaining between them.

The rearrangement joins TRBV21-1 to TRBJ1-5. TRBV21-1 is deemed a pseudogene. CDR3 length: 14 amino acids. The CDR3 DNA reads TGTGCCAGCAGCATAGGGAAGGGAGGTCAGCCCCAGCATTTT. It encodes CASSIGKGGQPQHF.